Listed here are 6 T cell receptor beta chains from one sample, sequenced in a study of identical twins. TCRdb fed the 5' RACE reads into MiXCR, producing one record per CDR3 protein. The sample lists hundreds of thousands of distinct CDR3 sequences, about 8.9% occurring once. This sample also appeared in a second study, on yellow fever vaccine responses in identical twins.

The material sequenced was memory (CD45RO+) T cells sorted from blood. These receptors originate from a woman under 30 in good health.

Ten or more counts support this clonotype. This sequence joins TRBV12-3 or TRBV12-4 and TRBJ1-6, with D uncertain. This CDR3 is 13 amino acids long. The V gene lost 7 bases and the J gene lost 5 bases, with 9 bases spanning the gap. CDR3 region: CASTPGNNSPLHF. The CDR3 DNA follows: TGTGCCAGCACCCCGGGTAATAATTCACCCCTCCACTTT.

Only a few counts were recorded for this clonotype. This rearrangement joins TRBV6-5 to TRBJ2-3, with 8 bases identical to TRBD1. CDR1 is MNHEY and CDR2 is SVGAGI in the germline V gene. This CDR3 comprises 14 residues. V was pared by 4 bases and J by 7 bases, with 7 bases of the junction left unmatched. The CDR3 spells CASSSPTGDYTQYF. CDR3 sequence (DNA): TGTGCCAGCAGTTCCCCGACAGGGGACTATACGCAGTATTTT.

This clonotype was picked up many times. The rearrangement joins TRBV7-2 to TRBJ2-7; D is unclear. The CDR3 is 12 residues long. The V end was cut by 8 bases, the J end by 2 bases, with 10 bases between. CDR1 SGHTA and CDR2 FQGNSA come from the germline V gene. The CDR3 nucleotides read TGTGCCAGCGGGTTGCAAGCCTACGAGCAGTACTTC. Residues: CASGLQAYEQYF.

This clonotype was found many times. This rearrangement joins TRBV5-1 to TRBJ2-3; D is perhaps TRBD2 (7 bases). Deletions cut 2 bases from V and 6 bases from J, with 10 bases between. CDR1 is SGHRS, CDR2 YFSETQ, per germline. The CDR3 totals 13 residues. DNA for the CDR3: TGCGCCAGCAGCTTTGGGGGGGCGGATACGCAGTATTTT. Amino acid sequence: CASSFGGADTQYF.

The table lists this clonotype with a few counts. This chain links TRBV29-1 with TRBJ2-1; D might be TRBD1 (5 bases). V was pared by 7 bases and J by 7 bases, with 11 bases between. CDR3 size: 11 residues. Germline CDR1 and CDR2: SQVTM and ANQGSEA. CDR3 sequence (DNA): TGCAGCGCCTACCAGGGAAATGAGCAGTTCTTC. Residues: CSAYQGNEQFF.

This clonotype was observed many times. This chain joins TRBV6-1 and TRBJ1-2; D is perhaps TRBD1 (5 bases). V shed 5 bases and J shed 5 bases, with 27 bases lying between them. This CDR3 spans 18 amino acids. Per germline, CDR1 MNHNS and CDR2 SASEGT. The CDR3 region is CASSPLSRGQKNSYGYTF. CDR3 nucleotides: TGTGCCAGCAGTCCCCTTTCTAGGGGTCAAAAAAACTCATATGGCTACACCTTC.